A single sample gave rise to the 12 T cell receptor beta chains below, sequenced in a study of blood T cell repertoires in COVID-19. Sequencing was performed with immunoSEQ multiplex PCR; in TCRdb, only in-frame clones are kept and a portion is missing. This sample has a few hundred thousand clones, with roughly 92% found just once. The sequenced sample was PBMCs or T cells enriched from blood (not recorded which). The receptor source for this set is a woman between 40 and 55 years old who had been exposed to COVID-19.

The chain is built from TRBV3-1 (or the pseudogene TRBV3-2) and TRBJ1-2, with 7 bases fitting TRBD1. The germline CDR1 and CDR2 sequences are LGHDT and YNNKEL (reference sequence). The length of the CDR3 is 16 residues. The V and J ends lost 4 bases and 3 bases, in that order; junction bases with no gene match: 11. The CDR3 DNA reads TGTGCCAGCAGCCTCCTGGCAGGGGGATTAGACTATGGCTACACCTTC. This translates into CASSLLAGGLDYGYTF.

The J gene is TRBJ2-7, the V gene TRBV7-8; 10 bases line up with TRBD1. Germline loops: CDR1 SGHVS, CDR2 FQNEAQ. CDR3 size: 15 residues. V shed 1 base, J shed 5 bases, and the junction held 5 bases outside the gene matches. CDR3 protein: CASSLVGTGAHEQYF. CDR3 bases: TGTGCCAGCAGCTTAGTTGGGACAGGGGCCCACGAGCAGTACTTC.

The gene calls are TRBV3-1 (or the pseudogene TRBV3-2) and TRBJ1-5; D is unresolved. The CDR3 length is 14 residues. Germline V lookup: CDR1 LGHDT, CDR2 YNNKEL (reference sequence). V lost 8 bases and J lost 4, with 15 bases in between. For the CDR3, the DNA is TGTGCCAGCTTCCGAGTTCCCGGGAATCAGCCCCAGCATTTT. Translating it yields CASFRVPGNQPQHF.

CDR3 residues: CASSLAVTGYGYTF. As DNA, the CDR3 is TGCGCCAGCAGCTTGGCCGTGACAGGGTACGGCTACACCTTC. The chain recombines TRBV5-1 with TRBJ1-2; 7 nucleotides match TRBD1. This CDR3 is built from 14 residues. Germline trimming cut 0 bases from V and 8 bases from J; bases unmatched to any gene: 7. Germline-derived CDR1 and CDR2 are SGHRS and YFSETQ.

The chain carries TRBV7-6 and TRBJ2-3; 15 bases line up with TRBD2. Germline V gene data show CDR1 as SGHVS and CDR2 as FNYEAQ. The V and J ends lost 5 bases and 5 bases, in that order; junction bases with no gene match: 5. The length of the CDR3 is 16 residues. The CDR3 DNA sequence: TGTGCCAGCAGCGGACTAGCGGGGGGGCAGAAAGATACGCAGTATTTT. It is translated as CASSGLAGGQKDTQYF.

J is TRBJ1-5 and V is TRBV19; a possible D gene is TRBD1 (6 bases). V was pared by 8 bases and J by 0 bases, with 17 bases between. The CDR3 spans 16 residues. Germline V gives CDR1 LNHDA, CDR2 SQIVND (reference sequence). In DNA form, the CDR3 reads TGTGCCAGTTCGACAGGACCCTACGGTAGCAATCAGCCCCAGCATTTT. It yields the protein CASSTGPYGSNQPQHF.

The rearrangement links TRBV29-1 to TRBJ2-1, with TRBD2 matching 13 bases. The CDR3 spans 15 residues. Per germline, CDR1 SQVTM and CDR2 ANQGSEA. Trimming took 7 bases from V and 12 from J; bases not matched to a gene: 15. The CDR3 bases are TGCAGCGCCCCCCCCTTACTAGCGGGAGGGGACGGGCAGTTCTTC. Translated: CSAPPLLAGGDGQFF.

CDR3 DNA: TGTGCCAGCAGCCAAGACCGGGACATCAGGTTGGCACCCCTCCACTTT. It codes for CASSQDRDIRLAPLHF. The V gene is TRBV4-2, the J gene TRBJ1-6; weak D call: TRBD1 (6 bases). The CDR3 totals 16 residues. Trimming removed 0 bases from V and 11 bases from J, with 17 bases in between. The germline CDR1 and CDR2 sequences are LGHNA and YNFKEQ.

The gene calls are TRBV9 and TRBJ2-5; tentative D call: TRBD2 (6 bases). Germline V gene sequence: CDR1 SGDLS, CDR2 YYNGEE. CDR3 length: 15 residues. Trimming shortened V by 4 bases and J by 5 bases, and 18 bases separated the two germline ends. For the CDR3, the DNA is TGTGCCAGCAGCCCCGGAGGGTCCCTTGTGGAGACCCAGTACTTC. Protein product: CASSPGGSLVETQYF.

This clone was counted once. The V gene is TRBV19, the J gene TRBJ2-7; unclear D gene. The CDR3 spans 14 residues. Germline lookup yields CDR1 LNHDA and CDR2 SQIVND (reference sequence). Trimming cost V 3 bases and J 2 bases, with 11 bases left between them. This CDR3 reads CASSINEQTYEQYF. The CDR3 DNA reads TGTGCCAGTAGTATTAACGAACAGACCTACGAGCAGTACTTC.

The chain recombines TRBV5-5 with TRBJ2-1; D is possibly TRBD2 (6 bases). CDR1 SGHKS and CDR2 YYEKEE come from the germline V gene (reference sequence). The CDR3 has 15 residues. Trimming removed 4 bases at V and 1 base at J, with 12 bases between. CDR3 DNA sequence: TGTGCCAGCAGCACCGAGGAGGGGTCCTACAATGAGCAGTTCTTC. Protein product: CASSTEEGSYNEQFF.

This chain connects TRBV18 to TRBJ1-1, with D unclear. CDR3 length: 14 amino acids. V lost 5 bases and J 1 base, leaving 11 bases between the germline ends. The V gene's germline CDR1 is KGHSH and CDR2 LQKENI. The CDR3 nucleotides read TGTGCCAGCTCAATAAATAGAGGGAACACTGAAGCTTTCTTT. This translates into CASSINRGNTEAFF.